One and the same sample provided the 31 T cell receptor beta chains below, sequenced in a study of tumor and adjacent non-tumor tissue in lung cancer. This sample's RNA came from whole unsorted tissue. A modified ARM-PCR protocol with three rounds of nested PCR amplified TCRbeta. MiXCR, applied by TCRdb to the multiplex PCR reads, yields one record per CDR3 protein. The sample lists over 110,000 distinct CDR3 sequences, around 65% seen once, with 15% to 20% in the top ten. Source material: lung tumor tissue. The receptor set was obtained from a man aged 55-75 years with small cell lung cancer.

With respect to this clonotype: A read error may explain this, as a much larger clone is one base away. The CDR3 DNA reads as TGTGGCATCCCCCTCCGGCAGTACGTC. Its translation is CGIPLRQYV. V is TRBV10-3 and J is TRBJ2-7; D unclear. Germline V gene lookup returns CDR1 ENHRY and CDR2 SYGVKD. The CDR3 length is 9 residues.

This clonotype came up once. In this CDR3 the conserved last residue, phenylalanine or tryptophan, is missing, so a read error is likely. This rearrangement joins TRBV29-1 to TRBJ1-1; D is unclear. CDR1 and CDR2 from the germline V gene are SQVTM and ANQGSEA. The CDR3 spans 10 residues. Trimming took off 4 bases at V and 6 bases at J, with 6 bases between the two ends. The CDR3 DNA is TGCAGCGTTGCCGAGGCTGAAGCTTTCTCT. It translates to CSVAEAEAFS.

As concerns this clonotype: The junction does not match germline at one end; this may be a read error. The chain carries TRBV6-1 and TRBJ1-4, with 7 bases matching TRBD1. Per the germline V gene, CDR1 is MNHNS and CDR2 is SASEGT. CDR3 length: 15 residues. In DNA form, the CDR3 reads TGTACCAGCAGTGTAGGGACAGCCAGATATGAAAAACTGTTTTTT. Translation: CTSSVGTARYEKLFF.

This clonotype was counted a few times. The V gene is TRBV5-5, the J gene TRBJ2-3, with D unclear. Deletions cut 0 bases from V and 5 bases from J, with 4 bases between. Germline assignment: CDR1 SGHKS and CDR2 YYEKEE (reference sequence). The CDR3 length is 12 residues. DNA for the CDR3: TGTGCCAGCAGCTTGGCCATAGATACGCAGTATTTT. It yields the protein CASSLAIDTQYF.

As concerns this clonotype: Given a much more abundant clone one base away, this may be a read error. The chain has TRBV29-1 and TRBJ1-2; 7 bases are shared with TRBD1. Trimming took 7 bases from V and 2 from J; bases not matched to a gene: 10. CDR1 and CDR2 from the germline V gene are SQVTM and ANQGSEA. CDR3 length equals 14 residues. The CDR3 bases are TGCAGCGCCGGAAATGACAGGGAGAACTATGGCTACACCTTC. Translating it yields CSAGNDRENYGYTF.

For this clonotype: A much bigger clone sits one base away, suggesting this may be a read error. The chain links TRBV5-5 to TRBJ1-1; D not resolved. Germline CDR1 SGHKS, CDR2 YYEKEE (reference sequence). The CDR3 consists of 13 residues. V was shortened by 2 bases and J by 3 bases, with 8 bases between the two germline ends. This CDR3 reads CASSFLWDTEAFF. Here the CDR3 DNA reads TGTGCCAGCAGCTTTCTGTGGGACACTGAAGCTTTCTTT.

The chain employs TRBV20-1 and TRBJ2-3; 8 nucleotides align to TRBD2. With 6 bases clipped from V and 0 bases from J, the junction kept 5 bases outside the gene matches. The germline V gene has CDR1 DFQATT and CDR2 SNEGSKA (reference sequence). The CDR3 has 14 residues. The CDR3 loop is CSANSGASTDTQYF. Written as DNA, the CDR3 is TGCAGTGCAAATAGCGGGGCAAGCACAGATACGCAGTATTTT.

Worth noting for this clonotype: One base away lies a much larger clone, so this may be a sequencing read error. The chain joins TRBV11-2 to TRBJ1-5; D uncertain. The germline CDR1 and CDR2 sequences are SGHAT and FQNNGV. The CDR3 runs to 12 residues. CDR3 region: CASSHENQSQHF. CDR3 in DNA: TGTGCCAGCAGCCATGAGAATCAGTCCCAGCATTTT.

Comments on this clonotype: A read error is likely, as this CDR3 ends without the conserved phenylalanine or tryptophan. The V call is TRBV7-3, the J call TRBJ2-6; TRBD1 aligns across 7 bases. CDR3 length equals 14 residues. Germline CDR1 SGHTA, CDR2 FQGTGA. The CDR3 coding sequence is TGTACCAGCGGAGACAGGGTCGGGGCCAACGTCCTGACTTAC. Encoded protein: CTSGDRVGANVLTY.

This clonotype appeared a few times. Just one base apart from a much larger clone, this may be a read error. The rearrangement uses TRBV4-2 and TRBJ2-1; possible D gene TRBD1, 6 bases. V lost 4 bases, J lost 5 bases, and 15 bases lay in between. The CDR3 is 15 amino acids. The germline CDR1 and CDR2 sequences are LGHNA and YNFKEQ. Here the CDR3 reads CASSPSEWDNNEQFF. CDR3 DNA sequence: TGTGCCAGCAGCCCTAGTGAGTGGGACAACAATGAGCAGTTCTTC.

A word on this clonotype: The CDR3 ends on some other residue instead of the conserved phenylalanine or tryptophan, so this is likely a read error. V usage is TRBV12-3 or TRBV12-4 and J usage is TRBJ1-5, with a tentative D call TRBD1 (5 bases). The CDR3 loop spans 14 amino acids. Trimming removed 3 bases from V and 2 bases from J, with 8 bases in between. CDR3 sequence: CASSFSRGNQPQHS. The CDR3 DNA is TGTGCCAGCAGTTTTTCCAGGGGCAATCAGCCCCAGCATTCT.

The table lists this clonotype with many counts. The chain combines TRBV6-5 with TRBJ1-4, with 7 bases identical to TRBD1. The CDR3 length is 16 residues. Germline V gives CDR1 MNHEY, CDR2 SVGAGI. V lost 3 bases and J lost 1; bases outside the gene matches: 5. This CDR3 is CASSYNQGGTNEKLFF. CDR3 coding DNA: TGTGCCAGCAGTTATAACCAGGGGGGAACTAATGAAAAACTGTTTTTT.

By sample fraction, this clonotype is medium-sized (0.01 to 0.1%). Here the CDR3 DNA reads TGTGCCAGCAGCTTAGAAGGCAGGGACTACAATGAGCAGTTCTTC. Protein product: CASSLEGRDYNEQFF. J is TRBJ2-1 and V is TRBV11-3, with D perhaps matching TRBD1 (5 bases). This CDR3 spans 15 amino acids. Germline CDR1 and CDR2: SGHNT and YENEEA. Trimming cost V 0 bases and J 3 bases, with 9 bases left between them. The full variable domain, in which reference TRBV11-3 and TRBJ2-1 provide the parts outside the CDR3, is EAGVVQSPRYKIIEKKQPVAFWCNPISGHNTLYWYLQNLGQGPELLIRYENEEAVDDSQLPKDRFSAERLKGVDSTLKIQPAELGDSAVYLCASSLEGRDYNEQFFGPGTRLTVL.

Comment on this clonotype: A much larger clone sits a single nucleotide away, making a read error possible. The V call is TRBV6-1, the J call TRBJ2-1, with D possibly matching TRBD1 (6 bases). Per germline, CDR1 MNHNS and CDR2 SASEGT. The CDR3 length is 16 residues. V lost 11 bases and J lost 5, with 25 bases in between. The CDR3 loop reads CAGTPVGARGNNEQFF. CDR3 sequence (DNA): TGTGCCGGCACCCCTGTGGGGGCTCGGGGTAACAATGAGCAGTTCTTC.

With regard to this clonotype: A read error may be the cause here, since a much bigger clone is one base away. The V gene is TRBV20-1, the J gene TRBJ1-1, with D tentatively TRBD1 (5 bases). CDR3 length equals 13 residues. The germline CDR1 and CDR2 sequences are DFQATT and SNEGSKA (reference sequence). CDR3 sequence reads: CSATRRADTGAFF. The DNA of the CDR3 is TGCAGTGCGACCCGCAGGGCGGACACTGGAGCTTTCTTT.

This clonotype was recorded once. Mismatch with germline at one junction end may stem from a read error. V and J are TRBV11-2 and TRBJ2-3; maybe TRBD1 (6 bases). The CDR3 sequence is 15 residues long. Germline V gene data show CDR1 as SGHAT and CDR2 as FQNNGV. As DNA, the CDR3 is TGTGCCAACAGCTCCCTTGGACAGATCGGAGATACGCAGTATTTT. Translating it yields CANSSLGQIGDTQYF. The entire variable domain, with the rest obtained from reference TRBV11-2 and TRBJ2-3, is as follows: EAGVAQSPRYKIIEKRQSVAFWCNPISGHATLYWYQQILGQGPKLLIQFQNNGVVDDSQLPKDRFSAERLKGVDSTLKIQPAKLEDSAVYLCANSSLGQIGDTQYFGPGTRLTVL.

For this clonotype: A much bigger clone sits one base away, suggesting this may be a read error. The chain couples TRBV5-4 to TRBJ2-7; D not certain. CDR3 size: 13 residues. V lost 4 bases and J lost 2, with 10 bases in between. CDR1 and CDR2 from the germline V gene are SGHNT and YYREEE (reference sequence). CDR3 region: CASSNGCTYEQYF. CDR3 in DNA: TGTGCCAGCAGCAACGGCTGTACCTACGAGCAGTACTTC. Full variable domain (missing parts from reference TRBV5-4 and TRBJ2-7): ETGVTQSPTHLIKTRGQQVTLRCSSQSGHNTVSWYQQALGQGPQFIFQYYREEENGRGNFPPRFSGLQFPNYSSELNVNALELDDSALYLCASSNGCTYEQYFGPGTRLTVT.

There are a few counts of this clonotype. This may be a read error: a much more frequent sequence differs by one nucleotide. The chain links TRBV30 to TRBJ1-1, with D tentatively TRBD1 (5 bases). Germline V gene lookup returns CDR1 GTSNPN and CDR2 SVGIG (reference sequence). The CDR3 consists of 15 residues. V dropped 2 bases and J dropped 1 base, with 14 bases sitting between them. The CDR3 loop is CAWSPWGVGNTEAFF. DNA for the CDR3: TGTGCCTGGAGTCCATGGGGCGTGGGGAACACTGAAGCTTTCTTT. The variable domain in full, with the rest retrieved from reference TRBV30 and TRBJ1-1, is SQTIHQWPATLVQPVGSPLSLECTVEGTSNPNLYWYRQAAGRGLQLLFYSVGIGQISSEVPQNLSASRPQDRQFILSSKKLLLSDSGFYLCAWSPWGVGNTEAFFGQGTRLTVV.

This clonotype has more than one count but fewer than ten. The chain has TRBV11-1 and TRBJ2-2, with TRBD1 matching over 7 bases. Germline loops: CDR1 SGHAT, CDR2 FQDESV (reference sequence). This CDR3 has 16 amino acids. V trimming: 4 bases; J trimming: 7 bases; junction bases outside the gene matches: 12. The CDR3 sequence: CASSSPDRVDIGELFF. CDR3 DNA sequence: TGTGCCAGCAGCTCCCCCGACAGGGTAGATATCGGGGAGCTGTTTTTT. The entire variable domain, with the rest obtained from reference TRBV11-1 and TRBJ2-2, is as follows: EAEVAQSPRYKITEKSQAVAFWCDPISGHATLYWYRQILGQGPELLVQFQDESVVDDSQLPKDRFSAERLKGVDSTLKIQPAELGDSAMYLCASSSPDRVDIGELFFGEGSRLTVL.

This clonotype was observed a single time. One junction end disagrees with the germline gene, perhaps due to a read error. The V gene is TRBV20-1, the J gene TRBJ2-1, with D hard to call. Germline loops: CDR1 DFQATT, CDR2 SNEGSKA (reference sequence). The CDR3 extends over 15 amino acids. The CDR3 bases are TGCAGTGCCCCGGCTAAAATAGGCTCCTACAACGAGCAGTTCTTC. Translation gives CSAPAKIGSYNEQFF.

This clonotype showed up many times. This chain links TRBV5-5 with TRBJ1-1, with TRBD1 matching 10 bases. The V gene's germline CDR1 is SGHKS and CDR2 YYEKEE (reference sequence). V shed 5 bases, J shed 4 bases, and the junction held 5 bases outside the gene matches. CDR3 length: 14 amino acids. The CDR3 DNA is TGTGCCAGCAGGTATAGACAGGGGGCCACTGAAGCTTTCTTT. It encodes CASRYRQGATEAFF.

This rearrangement joins TRBV6-5 to TRBJ2-2; the D call may be TRBD1 or TRBD2 (5 bases each). Germline V CDR1 and CDR2: MNHEY, SVGAGI. Trimming took off 0 bases at V and 16 bases at J, with 24 bases between the two ends. The CDR3 loop spans 16 amino acids. The CDR3 sequence is CASSYSDGANTGEQFF. DNA of the CDR3: TGTGCCAGCAGTTACTCGGACGGGGCGAACACCGGGGAACAGTTTTTT.

The sample holds one count of this clonotype. A much bigger clone sits one base away, suggesting this may be a read error. This chain uses TRBV20-1 with TRBJ2-1; 11 bases are shared with TRBD2. With 6 bases clipped from V and 1 base from J, the junction kept 5 bases outside the gene matches. Germline CDR1 and CDR2: DFQATT and SNEGSKA (reference sequence). The CDR3 is 15 amino acids. The CDR3 is CSALGLAESYNEQFF. CDR3 nucleotide sequence: TGCAGTGCGCTGGGACTAGCGGAGTCCTACAATGAGCAGTTCTTC.

On this clonotype itself: The germline gene is not matched at one end of the junction; a read error may be the cause. The V call is TRBV29-1, the J call TRBJ2-3, with D unclear. CDR1 is SQVTM and CDR2 is ANQGSEA in the germline V gene. The CDR3 has 15 residues. The CDR3 region has the DNA TGCAGCATTGACCCACCCGGACGGGGCACAGATACGCAGTATTTT. The encoded protein is CSIDPPGRGTDTQYF.

The chain carries TRBV7-8 and TRBJ2-3, with 7 bases matching TRBD2. This CDR3 contains 18 residues. Germline V gene sequence: CDR1 SGHVS, CDR2 FQNEAQ. V lost 5 bases to trimming and J lost 4 bases; unmatched junction nucleotides: 18. For the CDR3, the DNA is TGTGCCAGCAGCCCGGGAGGAGCGGTAGCGGGTTCCTCAGATACGCAGTATTTT. Amino acids: CASSPGGAVAGSSDTQYF.

Comment on this clonotype: With a much larger clone just one base away, this may be a read error. J is TRBJ2-7 and V is TRBV20-1, with D tentatively TRBD1 or TRBD2 (5 bases each). The V end lost 1 base, the J end lost 6 bases, and 16 bases lay between the germline ends. Germline V CDR1 and CDR2: DFQATT, SNEGSKA (reference sequence). This CDR3 spans 14 amino acids. The CDR3 DNA is TGCAGTGCTAGAGTACCGAGAGGGGCCGGCGAGCAGTACTTC. This gives the protein CSARVPRGAGEQYF.

About this clonotype: Mismatch with germline at one junction end may stem from a read error. The CDR3 DNA reads TGTGCCAGCAGTCCCACAGTTAACGGCAACCAGCCCCAGCATTTT. This gives the protein CASSPTVNGNQPQHF. The chain is built from TRBV6-5 and TRBJ1-5, with D unresolved. The CDR3 runs to 15 residues. The germline gives CDR1 MNHEY, CDR2 SVGAGI.

This clonotype has ten or more counts. The rearrangement links TRBV28 to TRBJ2-7; TRBD2 agrees at 8 bases. The V and J ends lost 6 bases and 2 bases, in that order; junction bases with no gene match: 6. This CDR3 has 14 amino acids. Germline CDR1 reads MDHEN; CDR2 reads SYDVKM. CDR3 residues: CASSRAGATYEQYF. The CDR3 coding sequence is TGTGCCAGCAGCCGAGCGGGAGCCACCTACGAGCAGTACTTC.

The table lists this clonotype with a count of one. In this CDR3 the conserved last residue, phenylalanine or tryptophan, is missing, so a read error is likely. The chain employs TRBV4-1 and TRBJ2-2, with 12 bases matching TRBD2. Germline CDR1 MGHRA, CDR2 YSYEKL. The CDR3 has 17 residues. Trimming took 6 bases from V and 0 from J; bases not matched to a gene: 5. The CDR3 sequence is CASRSRTSGTNTGELFI. In DNA form, the CDR3 reads TGCGCCAGCAGATCCCGGACTAGCGGGACGAACACCGGGGAGCTGTTTATT.

This clonotype was observed a single time. An end of the junction does not agree with germline; a read error may underlie this. The chain joins TRBV11-3 to TRBJ2-3, with a possible D match to TRBD1 (5 bases). Germline assignment: CDR1 SGHNT and CDR2 YENEEA. This CDR3 comprises 14 residues. In DNA, the CDR3 is TGTGCCAGCAGCAGGTCAGGGCTGATAAATACGCAATATTTT. Amino acids: CASSRSGLINTQYF. The full variable domain, completed using reference TRBV11-3 and TRBJ2-3, is EAGVVQSPRYKIIEKKQPVAFWCNPISGHNTLYWYLQNLGQGPELLIRYENEEAVDDSQLPKDRFSAERLKGVDSTLKIQPAELGDSAVYLCASSRSGLINTQYFGPGTRLTVL.

Of note for this clonotype: A much larger clonotype is one base distant, so this may be a read error. V and J are TRBV7-9 and TRBJ2-3; tentative D call: TRBD2 (6 bases). The CDR3 runs to 15 residues. From germline, CDR1 is SEHNR and CDR2 FQNEAQ (reference sequence). Trimming shortened V by 5 bases and J by 6 bases, and 18 bases separated the two germline ends. Here the CDR3 reads CASSIGVAARDTQYF. The CDR3 nucleotides read TGTGCCAGCAGCATCGGAGTAGCGGCCCGGGATACGCAGTATTTT.